Each of the 23 T cell receptor beta chains below was sequenced from the same sample in a study of post-analysis software for immune sequencing data. General study points: Patients showed TRBV5-6, TRBV5-1 and TRBV20-1 among five TRBV segments more frequent than in controls.

cDNA libraries of TCR beta carried unique molecular identifiers. Via MiXCR, TCRdb re-called the PCR reads, giving one row per CDR3 protein. Counted here are around 200,000 distinct CDR3 sequences, 29% occurring once; the ten biggest clones make up 3% to 3.5%. Their antigens remain unidentified. The sample comprised blood. These receptors were obtained from a girl aged 2-17 years with multiple sclerosis.

This clonotype was counted many times. CDR3: CASSLVSGGYNEQFF. In nucleotides, the CDR3 is TGCGCCAGCAGCTTGGTGAGCGGGGGCTACAATGAGCAGTTCTTC. This chain uses TRBV5-1 with TRBJ2-1; TRBD2 matches at 8 bases. The CDR3 is 15 residues long. J lost 3 bases, V lost 0 bases, and 2 bases had no gene match. Germline V lookup: CDR1 SGHRS, CDR2 YFSETQ.

Many counts were recorded for this clonotype. This chain links TRBV5-1 with TRBJ2-1; 11 bases fit TRBD2. Germline CDR1 reads SGHRS; CDR2 reads YFSETQ. The CDR3 sequence is 15 residues long. V trimming: 4 bases; J trimming: 8 bases; junction bases outside the gene matches: 8. CDR3 residues: CASSLPGSGGDEQFF. CDR3 bases: TGCGCCAGCAGCCTCCCCGGTAGCGGGGGGGATGAGCAGTTCTTC.

The chain couples TRBV20-1 to TRBJ1-2; possibly TRBD1 for D (5 bases). The length of the CDR3 is 16 residues. Trimming left V 0 bases short and J 7 bases short, with 21 bases between. CDR1 is DFQATT and CDR2 is SNEGSKA in the germline V gene (reference sequence). The CDR3 bases are TGCAGTGCTAGAGATAGGGGAGACTTTCCACTTTTTGGCTACACCTTC. Amino acids: CSARDRGDFPLFGYTF.

This clonotype was counted only a few times. The J gene is TRBJ2-2, the V gene TRBV11-2; D remains ambiguous. This CDR3 region has 15 residues. V lost 5 bases to trimming and J lost 0 bases, with 10 bases between them. The V gene's germline CDR1 is SGHAT and CDR2 FQNNGV. The CDR3 DNA is TGTGCCAGCAGCAGAGGTCAGCCGAACACCGGGGAGCTGTTTTTT. It translates to CASSRGQPNTGELFF.

This clonotype has just one count. This chain links TRBV18 with TRBJ2-1; D is tentatively TRBD1 or TRBD2 (5 bases each). Trimming took off 1 base at V and 0 bases at J, with 10 bases between the two ends. This CDR3 comprises 16 residues. Germline loops: CDR1 KGHSH, CDR2 LQKENI. CDR3 coding DNA: TGTGCCAGCTCACCACTGAGGGGAAGCTCCTACAATGAGCAGTTCTTC. It codes for CASSPLRGSSYNEQFF.

This clonotype was counted only a few times. The chain combines TRBV5-1 with TRBJ1-1; 9 bases are a match to TRBD1. Per the germline V gene, CDR1 is SGHRS and CDR2 is YFSETQ. Trimming cost V 3 bases and J 5 bases; bases outside gene matches: 5. This CDR3 is 14 amino acids long. This chain's CDR3 is CASSSGTGQTEAFF. CDR3 nucleotide sequence: TGCGCCAGCAGCTCCGGGACAGGGCAAACTGAAGCTTTCTTT.

This sequence joins TRBV7-2 and TRBJ1-3; D is unresolved. The CDR3 length is 13 residues. Looked up from germline, CDR1 is SGHTA and CDR2 is FQGNSA. Between the trimmed V and J ends, which lost 10 bases and 6 bases, there was a span of 16 bases. The CDR3 loop reads CATRGSGSNTIYF. CDR3 DNA sequence: TGTGCCACCCGAGGATCGGGGTCAAACACCATATATTTT.

In its sample, this clonotype was seen many times. The chain links TRBV12-3 or TRBV12-4 to TRBJ2-1; no clear D. This CDR3 has 14 residues. The V gene lost 4 bases and the J gene lost 2 bases, with 9 bases spanning the gap. The CDR3 sequence: CASSSTVTYNEQFF. The CDR3 bases are TGTGCCAGCAGTTCGACTGTTACCTACAATGAGCAGTTCTTC.

On this clonotype: Sequence at one end of the junction differs from germline and may be a read error. This chain uses TRBV18 with TRBJ2-5; perhaps TRBD2 as D (5 bases). Germline V gives CDR1 KGHSH, CDR2 LQKENI. This CDR3 spans 14 amino acids. The CDR3 protein is CASPPPGGRETQYF. CDR3 bases: TGTGCCAGCCCACCACCAGGAGGTCGGGAGACCCAGTACTTC.

This clonotype was detected many times. The genes are TRBV29-1 and TRBJ2-7, with D perhaps TRBD1 or TRBD2 (7 bases each). Germline V lookup: CDR1 SQVTM, CDR2 ANQGSEA. V dropped 3 bases and J dropped 7 bases, with 19 bases sitting between them. This CDR3 comprises 14 residues. CDR3 nucleotide sequence: TGCAGCGTTGAGGGGGAGGGGGCAACAGGAGAGCAGTACTTC. It codes for CSVEGEGATGEQYF.

This clonotype came up many times. This chain connects TRBV20-1 to TRBJ1-6; D is ambiguous. The CDR3 has 14 amino acids. Germline V gene lookup returns CDR1 DFQATT and CDR2 SNEGSKA (reference sequence). V dropped 4 bases and J dropped 10 bases, with 17 bases sitting between them. The CDR3 DNA reads TGCAGTGCTACACCGGGGAGTGAGGGCTCACCCCTCCACTTT. It translates to CSATPGSEGSPLHF.

This clonotype has a single count. One base away lies a much larger clone, so this may be a sequencing read error. The chain recombines TRBV7-9 with TRBJ2-1, with no clear D. V gave up 7 bases and J gave up 3 bases, with 16 bases separating them. CDR3 length: 15 residues. CDR1 and CDR2 from the germline V gene are SEHNR and FQNEAQ (reference sequence). CDR3 region: CASNFWHSSYNEQFF. The CDR3 DNA reads as TGTGCCAGCAACTTTTGGCATTCCAGCTACAATGAGCAGTTCTTC.

About this clonotype itself: This may be a read error, as it is one base from a much larger clone. This rearrangement joins TRBV10-3 to TRBJ2-1; TRBD2 aligns across 11 bases. Germline assignment: CDR1 ENHRY and CDR2 SYGVKD. This CDR3 is built from 13 residues. CDR3 DNA sequence: TGTGCCGTCAGTGGGACTAGCGGTAATGAGCAGTTCTTC. Protein sequence: CAVSGTSGNEQFF.

This clonotype was counted ten times or more. The CDR3 nucleotides are TGTGCCAGCAGCCAAGTAACGACCCAAACAAACAATGAGCAGTTCTTC. Its translation: CASSQVTTQTNNEQFF. The J gene is TRBJ2-1, the V gene TRBV3-1; D remains unclear. Trimming removed 1 base from V and 5 bases from J, with 15 bases in between. The V gene's germline CDR1 is LGHDT and CDR2 YNNKEL (reference sequence). This CDR3 region has 16 residues.

This chain uses TRBV12-3 or TRBV12-4 with TRBJ1-1, with 7 bases that match TRBD1. The CDR3 runs 13 residues. The V segment lost 6 bases and the J segment 11 bases; nucleotides outside the gene matches: 12. CDR3 sequence reads: CASRLPGQLRAFF. Here the CDR3 DNA reads TGTGCCAGCAGGCTCCCGGGACAGCTCAGGGCTTTCTTT.

This clonotype occurred many times. In nucleotides, the CDR3 is TGCAGTGCTGAGCTAGCCAAAAACATTCAGTACTTC. The encoded protein is CSAELAKNIQYF. J is TRBJ2-4 and V is TRBV20-1; no reliable D call. Germline lookup yields CDR1 DFQATT and CDR2 SNEGSKA (reference sequence). V was cut by 5 bases and J by 0 bases, with 5 bases left in between. The CDR3 loop spans 12 amino acids.

This clonotype was detected ten times or more. This rearrangement joins TRBV20-1 to TRBJ1-1, with no clear D. This CDR3 comprises 12 residues. Germline CDR1 is DFQATT and CDR2 is SNEGSKA (reference sequence). Trimming removed 6 bases at V and 1 base at J, with 9 bases between. CDR3 in DNA: TGCAGTGCATCAGCGGGGAACACTGAAGCTTTCTTT. This translates into CSASAGNTEAFF.

This clonotype was seen ten or more times. V gene TRBV28 combines with J gene TRBJ2-1, with a possible D match to TRBD1 (8 bases). Germline CDR1 reads MDHEN; CDR2 reads SYDVKM. Trimming pared 2 bases from V and 1 base from J, leaving 15 bases between. The CDR3 runs 17 residues. CDR3 nucleotide sequence: TGTGCCAGCAGTTTAGGGGCACAGGGGGGGTCCTACAATGAGCAGTTCTTC. It is translated as CASSLGAQGGSYNEQFF. The full variable domain, in which reference TRBV28 and TRBJ2-1 provide the parts outside the CDR3, is DVKVTQSSRYLVKRTGEKVFLECVQDMDHENMFWYRQDPGLGLRLIYFSYDVKMKEKGDIPEGYSVSREKKERFSLILESASTNQTSMYLCASSLGAQGGSYNEQFFGPGTRLTVL.

V usage is TRBV11-3 and J usage is TRBJ1-1; a possible D gene is TRBD1 (5 bases). The CDR3 extends over 14 amino acids. The V gene's germline CDR1 is SGHNT and CDR2 YENEEA. V lost 5 bases and J lost 3, with 13 bases in between. DNA for the CDR3: TGTGCCAGCAGCCCCGGAGGGGAGTACACTGAAGCTTTCTTT. It specifies CASSPGGEYTEAFF.

This CDR3 is CASSLPGQEAFF. The CDR3 region has the DNA TGCGCCAGCAGCTTGCCAGGACAGGAAGCTTTCTTC. V is TRBV5-1 and J is TRBJ2-1; 7 nucleotides match TRBD1. Germline CDR1 SGHRS, CDR2 YFSETQ. Unmatched junction bases numbered 8, after V lost 1 base and J lost 16 bases. CDR3 size: 12 residues.

The CDR3 reads CASIPLGGGETQYF. DNA of the CDR3: TGTGCCAGCATTCCCCTCGGGGGTGGAGAGACCCAGTACTTC. The chain links TRBV2 to TRBJ2-5; D perhaps matches TRBD2 (6 bases). Trimming pared 7 bases from V and 4 bases from J, leaving 16 bases between. The CDR3 covers 14 residues. Germline V gene sequence: CDR1 SNHLY, CDR2 FYNNEI.

In the case of this clonotype: A read error may be the cause here, since a much bigger clone is one base away. This chain uses TRBV29-1 with TRBJ2-7; 9 bases are a match to TRBD1. V lost 4 bases, J lost 0 bases, and 4 bases stayed unmatched. Germline V gene sequence: CDR1 SQVTM, CDR2 ANQGSEA. There are 14 residues in the CDR3. The CDR3 bases are TGCAGCGTTGCGGGGGACAGGGACTCCTACGAGCAGTACTTC. Translation gives CSVAGDRDSYEQYF.

The chain couples TRBV20-1 to TRBJ1-1; D is possibly TRBD1 (5 bases). CDR1 and CDR2 from the germline V gene are DFQATT and SNEGSKA (reference sequence). This CDR3 spans 13 amino acids. The V gene lost 3 bases and the J gene lost 0 bases, with 8 bases spanning the gap. CDR3 loop: CSASHRMNTEAFF. The CDR3 DNA is TGCAGTGCTAGCCACAGGATGAACACTGAAGCTTTCTTT.